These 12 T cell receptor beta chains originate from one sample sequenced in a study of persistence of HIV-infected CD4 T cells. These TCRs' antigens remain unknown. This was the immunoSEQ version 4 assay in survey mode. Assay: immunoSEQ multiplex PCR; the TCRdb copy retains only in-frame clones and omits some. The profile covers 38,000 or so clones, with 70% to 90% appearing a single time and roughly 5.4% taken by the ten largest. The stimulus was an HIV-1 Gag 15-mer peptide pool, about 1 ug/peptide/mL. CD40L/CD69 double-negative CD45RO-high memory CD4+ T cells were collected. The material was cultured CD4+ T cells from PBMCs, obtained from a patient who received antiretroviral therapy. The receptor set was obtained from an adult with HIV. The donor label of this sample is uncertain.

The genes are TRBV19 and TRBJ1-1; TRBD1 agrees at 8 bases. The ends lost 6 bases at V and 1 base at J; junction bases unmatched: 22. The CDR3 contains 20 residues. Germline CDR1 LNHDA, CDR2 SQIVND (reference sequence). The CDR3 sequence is CASRFRARPQGAKPNTEAFF. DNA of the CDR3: TGTGCCAGTAGATTCCGGGCCCGACCTCAGGGGGCCAAGCCGAACACTGAAGCTTTCTTT.

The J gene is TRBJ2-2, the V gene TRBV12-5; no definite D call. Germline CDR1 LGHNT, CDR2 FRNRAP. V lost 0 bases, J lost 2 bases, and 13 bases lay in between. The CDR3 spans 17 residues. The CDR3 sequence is CASGLVRELLNTGELFF. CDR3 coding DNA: TGTGCTAGTGGTTTGGTGAGAGAACTCCTAAACACCGGGGAGCTGTTTTTT.

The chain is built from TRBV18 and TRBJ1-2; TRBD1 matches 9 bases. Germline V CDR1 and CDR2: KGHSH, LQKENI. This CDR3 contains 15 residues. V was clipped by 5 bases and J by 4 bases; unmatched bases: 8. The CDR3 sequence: CASSSAGTGPYGYTF. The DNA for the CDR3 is TGTGCCAGCTCATCGGCCGGGACAGGGCCCTATGGCTACACCTTC.

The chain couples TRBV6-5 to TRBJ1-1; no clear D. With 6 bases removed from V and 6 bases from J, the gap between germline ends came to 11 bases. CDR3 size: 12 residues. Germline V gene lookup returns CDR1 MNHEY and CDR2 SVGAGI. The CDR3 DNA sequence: TGTGCCAGCAGCCGCGCCGGGGCTGAAGCTTTCTTT. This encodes CASSRAGAEAFF.

CDR3 DNA sequence: TGTGCCAGCAGCCTACCCCCTACAGGGGTAAGTCAGCCCCAGCATTTT. Protein sequence: CASSLPPTGVSQPQHF. V is TRBV7-7 and J is TRBJ1-5, with 7 bases fitting TRBD1. This CDR3 is 16 amino acids long. CDR1 is SSHAT, CDR2 FNYEAQ, per germline (reference sequence). With V trimmed by 5 bases and J by 6 bases, 13 bases remained unmatched.

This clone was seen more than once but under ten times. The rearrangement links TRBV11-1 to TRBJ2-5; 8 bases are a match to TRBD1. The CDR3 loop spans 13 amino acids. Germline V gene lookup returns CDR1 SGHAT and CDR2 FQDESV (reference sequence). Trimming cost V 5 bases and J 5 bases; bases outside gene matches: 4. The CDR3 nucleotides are TGTGCCAGCAGCATGGACAGGGATGAGACCCAGTACTTC. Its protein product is CASSMDRDETQYF.

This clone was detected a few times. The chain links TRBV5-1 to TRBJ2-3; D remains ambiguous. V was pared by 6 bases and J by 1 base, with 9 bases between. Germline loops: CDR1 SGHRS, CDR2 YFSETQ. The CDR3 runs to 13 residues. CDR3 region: CASMRQGTDTQYF. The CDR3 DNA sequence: TGCGCCAGCATGCGCCAGGGCACAGATACGCAGTATTTT. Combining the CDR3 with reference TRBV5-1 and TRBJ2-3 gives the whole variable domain KAGVTQTPRYLIKTRGQQVTLSCSPISGHRSVSWYQQTPGQGLQFLFEYFSETQRNKGNFPGRFSGRQFSNSRSEMNVSTLELGDSALYLCASMRQGTDTQYFGPGTRLTVL.

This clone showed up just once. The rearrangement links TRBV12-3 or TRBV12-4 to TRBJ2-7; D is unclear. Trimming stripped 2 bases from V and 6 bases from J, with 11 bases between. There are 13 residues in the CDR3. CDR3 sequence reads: CASSLRAKSEQYF. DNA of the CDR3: TGTGCCAGCAGTTTACGAGCCAAGAGCGAGCAGTACTTC.

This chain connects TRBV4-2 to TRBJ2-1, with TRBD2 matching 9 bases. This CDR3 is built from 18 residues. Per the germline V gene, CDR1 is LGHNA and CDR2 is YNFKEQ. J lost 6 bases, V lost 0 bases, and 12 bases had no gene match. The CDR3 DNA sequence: TGTGCCAGCAGCCAAGATAGTCCCCTAGCGGGGCGCGTCAATGAGCAGTTCTTC. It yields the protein CASSQDSPLAGRVNEQFF.

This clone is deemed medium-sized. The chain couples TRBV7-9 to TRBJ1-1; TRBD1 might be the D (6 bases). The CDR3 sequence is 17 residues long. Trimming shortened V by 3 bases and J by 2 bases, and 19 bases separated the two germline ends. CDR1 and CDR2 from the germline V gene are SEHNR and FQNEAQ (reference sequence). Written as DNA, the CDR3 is TGTGCCAGCAGCTTCAGTGCCGAGGAGGGGGTAAACACTGAAGCTTTCTTT. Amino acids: CASSFSAEEGVNTEAFF.

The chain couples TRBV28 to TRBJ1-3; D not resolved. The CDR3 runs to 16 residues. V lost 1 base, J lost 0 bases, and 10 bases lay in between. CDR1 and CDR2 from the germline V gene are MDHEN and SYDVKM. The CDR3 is CASSLSYRVSGNTIYF. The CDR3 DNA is TGTGCCAGCAGTTTATCCTACCGGGTCTCTGGAAACACCATATATTTT.

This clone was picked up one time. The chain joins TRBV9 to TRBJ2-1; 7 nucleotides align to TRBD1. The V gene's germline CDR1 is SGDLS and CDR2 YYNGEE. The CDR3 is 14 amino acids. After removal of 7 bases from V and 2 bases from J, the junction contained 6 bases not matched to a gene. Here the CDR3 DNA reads TGTGCCAGCTCAGGGGGTGGGCCCTACAATGAGCAGTTCTTC. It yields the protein CASSGGGPYNEQFF. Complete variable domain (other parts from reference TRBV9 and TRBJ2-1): DSGVTQTPKHLITATGQRVTLRCSPRSGDLSVYWYQQSLDQGLQFLIQYYNGEERAKGNILERFSAQQFPDLHSELNLSSLELGDSALYFCASSGGGPYNEQFFGPGTRLTVL.